This T cell receptor (beta chain) was observed in a study of shared clonotypes between healthy human individuals. V lost 5 bases to trimming and J lost 1 base, with 9 bases between them. Germline CDR1 is MNHNS and CDR2 is SASEGT. The CDR3 has 13 amino acids. Profiled with immunoSEQ multiplex PCR; TCRdb holds only in-frame clones, not every one. The table records 2 million to 2.5 million clones, approximately 95% of them present only once. This receptor was obtained from a man aged 18 to 29 in good health. The sample was naive CD4+ T cells sorted from blood. Subset specified: CD45RA+ positively selected. The chain is built from TRBV6-1 and TRBJ2-7, with D perhaps TRBD2 (5 bases). This CDR3 is CASSTRLSYEQYF. The CDR3 DNA reads as TGTGCCAGCAGTACACGACTATCCTACGAGCAGTACTTC.